The 9 T cell receptor beta chains in this list originate from one sample, sequenced in a study of cytomegalovirus exposure and HLA in healthy donors. In the PCR, 60 Vbeta and 13 Jbeta primers were used. The method was immunoSEQ multiplex PCR; TCRdb's version includes in-frame clones alone and lacks a portion of them. This sample has 200,000 to 250,000 clones, with over 65% found just once. Material for sequencing was PBMCs. These receptors all stem from a man aged 40-55 years in good health and CMV-seronegative.

V usage is TRBV11-3 and J usage is TRBJ2-1; TRBD2 might be the D (6 bases). This CDR3 is built from 14 residues. Germline V gene data show CDR1 as SGHNT and CDR2 as YENEEA. The V and J ends lost 5 bases and 10 bases respectively, with 18 bases between them. The chain's CDR3 is CASSPRGRGREQFF. CDR3 DNA: TGTGCCAGCAGCCCTCGCGGGCGGGGACGAGAGCAGTTCTTC.

This chain joins TRBV5-1 and TRBJ1-1; D is perhaps TRBD1 (6 bases). V lost 5 bases to trimming and J lost 6 bases, with 14 bases between them. This CDR3 has 13 residues. Germline CDR1 reads SGHRS; CDR2 reads YFSETQ. CDR3 DNA: TGCGCCAGCAGGGCCGACAGGACCTCTGAAGCTTTCTTT. It encodes CASRADRTSEAFF.

V usage is TRBV4-3 and J usage is TRBJ1-2; no firm D call. The germline V and J ends were trimmed by 0 bases and 14 bases, with 19 bases remaining between them. Germline-derived CDR1 and CDR2 are LGHNA and YSLEER. The CDR3 has 14 residues. CDR3 in DNA: TGCGCCAGCAGCCAAGATTTCGACGGCGGCTCGGCTACCTTC. Translated: CASSQDFDGGSATF.

The chain has TRBV7-8 and TRBJ1-1; D is undetermined. Trimming cost V 5 bases and J 4 bases, with 11 bases left between them. The germline V gene encodes CDR1 SGHVS and CDR2 FQNEAQ. The CDR3 spans 13 residues. CDR3 nucleotide sequence: TGTGCCAGCAGCCTCTCTGGAGTCACTGAAGCTTTCTTT. It is translated as CASSLSGVTEAFF.

In its sample, this clone was seen a few times. This chain uses TRBV7-8 with TRBJ2-1, with D perhaps TRBD1 (5 bases). V lost 1 base, J lost 7 bases, and 17 bases lay in between. CDR3 size: 16 residues. Per the germline V gene, CDR1 is SGHVS and CDR2 is FQNEAQ. Written as DNA, the CDR3 is TGTGCCAGCAGCTTAGTGGGGCAGGGAAGGTATAATGAGCAGTTCTTC. Translation gives CASSLVGQGRYNEQFF.

This clone came up once. The chain links TRBV13 to TRBJ2-3; 11 nucleotides align to TRBD1. Germline lookup yields CDR1 PRHDT and CDR2 FYEKMQ (reference sequence). This CDR3 region has 16 residues. V shed 5 bases, J shed 3 bases, and the junction held 7 bases outside the gene matches. Here the CDR3 reads CASSPWTGGWTDTQYF. The CDR3 DNA follows: TGTGCCAGCAGCCCGTGGACAGGGGGCTGGACAGATACGCAGTATTTT. Complete variable domain (other parts from reference TRBV13 and TRBJ2-3): AAGVIQSPRHLIKEKRETATLKCYPIPRHDTVYWYQQGPGQDPQFLISFYEKMQSDKGSIPDRFSAQQFSDYHSELNMSSLELGDSALYFCASSPWTGGWTDTQYFGPGTRLTVL.

The gene calls are TRBV27 and TRBJ1-1, with D perhaps TRBD1 (5 bases). Trimming pared 6 bases from V and 0 bases from J, leaving 14 bases between. From germline, CDR1 is MNHEY and CDR2 SMNVEV (reference sequence). The CDR3 has 15 amino acids. CDR3 nucleotides: TGTGCCAGCAGCTTAGCAGGGTTAATGAACACTGAAGCTTTCTTT. Encoded protein: CASSLAGLMNTEAFF.

The chain recombines TRBV7-2 with TRBJ1-6; D is possibly TRBD1 (6 bases). V was shortened by 6 bases and J by 4 bases, with 16 bases between the two germline ends. Per the germline V gene, CDR1 is SGHTA and CDR2 is FQGNSA. The CDR3 is made up of 16 amino acids. CDR3 amino acids: CASRRFNREYNSPLHF. The CDR3 DNA reads as TGTGCCAGCAGGAGATTTAACAGGGAGTATAATTCACCCCTCCACTTT.

The rearrangement links TRBV28 to TRBJ2-7; TRBD1 might be the D (5 bases). V lost 4 bases and J lost 2, with 15 bases in between. The germline CDR1 and CDR2 sequences are MDHEN and SYDVKM. This CDR3 has 15 amino acids. CDR3 sequence reads: CASSSLSRATYEQYF. CDR3 in DNA: TGTGCCAGCAGTTCCCTTAGCAGGGCCACCTACGAGCAGTACTTC.